These 21 T cell receptor beta chains share one sample of origin, sequenced in a study of T-cell reconstitution after alpha-beta-depleted transplantation in children. Preparation of the TCRbeta library was carried out with unique molecular identifiers. TCRdb called the PCR reads again in MiXCR, with one record for every CDR3 protein. This sample carries tens of thousands of distinct CDR3 sequences, 7.5% to 10% of them seen once, and the ten largest clones take roughly 28%. The starting material was PBMCs, mostly from graft donor cells, obtained 60 days after TCRalphabeta/CD19-depleted stem cell transplant. The receptors come from a male patient under 10 years old who had a stem cell transplant for chronic granulomatous disease, so the T cells may come from the graft donor.

The chain recombines TRBV7-3 with TRBJ2-5; TRBD2 matches 8 bases. V dropped 4 bases and J dropped 4; count of bases not matched to a gene: 8. In germline, CDR1 is SGHTA, CDR2 FQGTGA. The length of the CDR3 is 15 residues. CDR3 coding DNA: TGTGCCAGCAGCTCCGGGACTAGGAGGGGAGAGACCCAGTACTTC. Protein: CASSSGTRRGETQYF.

This rearrangement joins TRBV19 to TRBJ2-6, with TRBD1 matching 9 bases. The CDR3 is 15 amino acids. The V segment lost 6 bases and the J segment 3 bases; nucleotides outside the gene matches: 3. Per germline, CDR1 LNHDA and CDR2 SQIVND (reference sequence). The CDR3 nucleotides are TGTGCCAGTAGAACAGGGGGCTGTGGGGCCAACGTCCTGACTTTC. Translating gives CASRTGGCGANVLTF.

This clonotype was picked up many times. CDR3 DNA sequence: TGTGCCAGCAGCCAAGGGGCAGGGACCCACGAGCAGTACTTC. Its translation is CASSQGAGTHEQYF. The rearrangement uses TRBV3-1 and TRBJ2-7; D may correspond to TRBD1 or TRBD2 (5 bases each). CDR3 size: 14 residues. The germline V gene has CDR1 LGHDT and CDR2 YNNKEL (reference sequence). V shed 1 base and J shed 5 bases, with 12 bases lying between them.

The V and J genes are TRBV16 and TRBJ2-7, with TRBD1 as a possible D gene (6 bases). The V and J ends lost 4 bases and 3 bases respectively, with 7 bases between them. The CDR3 runs to 12 residues. CDR1 and CDR2 from the germline V gene are KGHSY and FQNENV. CDR3 sequence reads: CASSPGHYEQYF. The CDR3, as DNA: TGTGCCAGCAGCCCGGGACACTACGAGCAGTACTTC.

This clonotype has only a few counts. CDR3 sequence: CASSYTDSPLYEQYF. In DNA form, the CDR3 reads TGTGCCAGCAGTTACACAGACAGCCCACTCTACGAGCAGTACTTC. The rearrangement uses TRBV6-5 and TRBJ2-7, with D perhaps TRBD1 (5 bases). This CDR3 contains 15 residues. Germline loops: CDR1 MNHEY, CDR2 SVGAGI. The V end was cut by 2 bases, the J end by 3 bases, with 14 bases between.

By share, this clonotype counts as medium-sized. The V and J genes are TRBV20-1 and TRBJ2-7; 10 positions match TRBD1. This CDR3 is 15 amino acids long. The V gene's germline CDR1 is DFQATT and CDR2 SNEGSKA (reference sequence). V gave up 6 bases and J gave up 2 bases; unmatched junction bases: 10. The CDR3 sequence is CSAPGTGAWAYEQYF. The CDR3 nucleotides are TGCAGTGCCCCCGGGACAGGGGCTTGGGCCTACGAGCAGTACTTC.

The chain joins TRBV30 to TRBJ1-3; D gene uncertain. The germline gives CDR1 GTSNPN, CDR2 SVGIG (reference sequence). The ends were cut back, 1 base at V and 0 bases at J, with 7 bases in the middle. CDR3 length equals 14 residues. The CDR3 DNA reads as TGTGCCTGGAGTGAATACCGCTCTGGAAACACCATATATTTT. Amino acid sequence: CAWSEYRSGNTIYF.

The table lists this clonotype with a count of one. Just one base apart from a much larger clone, this may be a read error. The chain couples TRBV12-5 to TRBJ2-1; D remains ambiguous. The CDR3 runs to 17 residues. Germline values: CDR1 LGHNT, CDR2 FRNRAP. CDR3 in DNA: TGTGCCAGCTGCCAACAATTGACGGGCCGCTCCTACAATGAGCAGTTCTTC. It is translated as CASCQQLTGRSYNEQFF.

V gene TRBV7-6 combines with J gene TRBJ2-1, with unresolved D. The CDR3 totals 17 residues. The V gene lost 1 base and the J gene lost 0 bases, with 13 bases spanning the gap. Germline V lookup: CDR1 SGHVS, CDR2 FNYEAQ. CDR3 DNA sequence: TGTGCCAGCAGCTTAGAGGGTAGCCAGAGCTCCTACAATGAGCAGTTCTTC. Its protein product is CASSLEGSQSSYNEQFF.

This clonotype showed up many times. The V call is TRBV12-3 or TRBV12-4, the J call TRBJ2-4; TRBD1 aligns across 7 bases. The CDR3 extends over 14 amino acids. With V trimmed by 3 bases and J by 4 bases, 3 bases remained unmatched. CDR3 region: CASSFIQGKNIQYF. The CDR3 coding sequence is TGTGCCAGCAGTTTCATACAGGGGAAAAACATTCAGTACTTC.

Ten or more counts support this clonotype. The chain has TRBV12-5 and TRBJ1-3; D unclear. V gave up 1 base and J gave up 4 bases, with 8 bases separating them. Looked up from germline, CDR1 is LGHNT and CDR2 is FRNRAP. This CDR3 has 14 amino acids. The CDR3 loop reads CASGLGEYGNTIYF. Written as DNA, the CDR3 is TGTGCTAGTGGTTTGGGGGAGTACGGAAACACCATATATTTT. The entire variable domain, with the rest obtained from reference TRBV12-5 and TRBJ1-3, is as follows: DARVTQTPRHKVTEMGQEVTMRCQPILGHNTVFWYRQTMMQGLELLAYFRNRAPLDDSGMPKDRFSAEMPDATLATLKIQPSEPRDSAVYFCASGLGEYGNTIYFGEGSWLTVV.

This clonotype was found many times. V is TRBV29-1 and J is TRBJ1-1, with a weak D call TRBD1 (6 bases). The ends were cut back, 7 bases at V and 3 bases at J, with 9 bases in the middle. Per the germline V gene, CDR1 is SQVTM and CDR2 is ANQGSEA. There are 11 residues in the CDR3. CDR3 sequence reads: CSARGYTEAFF. CDR3 sequence (DNA): TGCAGCGCCAGGGGATACACTGAAGCTTTCTTT.

This clonotype was seen many times. The rearrangement uses TRBV6-4 and TRBJ1-1; D uncertain. The CDR3 is 13 amino acids. V lost 4 bases and J 0 bases, leaving 6 bases between the germline ends. The germline CDR1 and CDR2 sequences are MRHNA and SNTAGT. CDR3 in amino acids: CASSAGMNTEAFF. CDR3 nucleotides: TGTGCCAGCAGTGCGGGTATGAACACTGAAGCTTTCTTT.

This clonotype was counted many times. The rearrangement uses TRBV27 and TRBJ2-7; no definite D call. There are 14 residues in the CDR3. CDR1 is MNHEY and CDR2 is SMNVEV in the germline V gene (reference sequence). V was clipped by 6 bases and J by 4 bases, with 16 bases between them. The CDR3 nucleotides read TGTGCCAGCAGGATAGGACCGGCCGGGTACGAGCAGTACTTC. Translating it yields CASRIGPAGYEQYF.

Ten or more counts support this clonotype. J is TRBJ1-2 and V is TRBV25-1; unclear D gene. Trimming left V 0 bases short and J 9 bases short, with 11 bases between. Germline CDR1 is MGHDK and CDR2 is SYGVNS. This CDR3 spans 13 amino acids. This chain's CDR3 is CASSEYTGKRYTF. CDR3 sequence (DNA): TGTGCCAGCAGTGAATATACGGGGAAGCGCTACACCTTC.

Only a few counts were recorded for this clonotype. This rearrangement joins TRBV6-1 to TRBJ1-4, with a possible D match to TRBD1 (6 bases). The CDR3 contains 15 residues. The germline V gene encodes CDR1 MNHNS and CDR2 SASEGT. V gave up 3 bases and J gave up 11 bases, with 19 bases separating them. Written as DNA, the CDR3 is TGTGCCAGCAGTGATTCGGCAGGGGCCTTGGAGAAACTGTTTTTT. This codes for CASSDSAGALEKLFF.

This clonotype was seen ten or more times. The chain links TRBV5-1 to TRBJ2-7, with D possibly being TRBD2 (7 bases). Germline-derived CDR1 and CDR2 are SGHRS and YFSETQ. There are 16 residues in the CDR3. V lost 0 bases, J lost 4 bases, and 17 bases lay in between. The CDR3 DNA is TGCGCCAGCAGCTTGGGAGGGGGGGGTTCGCTGTACGAGCAGTACTTC. It specifies CASSLGGGGSLYEQYF.

This clonotype occurred many times. The chain recombines TRBV5-1 with TRBJ2-3, with 9 bases fitting TRBD2. The length of the CDR3 is 15 residues. The V gene end was trimmed by 1 base and the J gene end by 0 bases; junction bases not matched to a gene: 0. Germline V gene lookup returns CDR1 SGHRS and CDR2 YFSETQ. In nucleotides, the CDR3 is TGCGCCAGCAGCTTGACTAGCGGGAGCACAGATACGCAGTATTTT. This codes for CASSLTSGSTDTQYF.

This clonotype was detected a few times. The chain couples TRBV2 to TRBJ2-3; no reliable D call. The CDR3 consists of 13 residues. CDR1 and CDR2 (germline): SNHLY, FYNNEI. The germline V and J ends were trimmed by 6 bases and 0 bases, with 7 bases remaining between them. The CDR3 nucleotides are TGTGCCAGCAGAGCGTCTAGCACAGATACGCAGTATTTT. Translation gives CASRASSTDTQYF.

This sequence joins TRBV5-1 and TRBJ2-1; 10 bases agree with TRBD1. Trimming took 4 bases from V and 9 from J; bases not matched to a gene: 10. The CDR3 sequence is 15 residues long. Germline values: CDR1 SGHRS, CDR2 YFSETQ. Here the CDR3 DNA reads TGCGCCAGCAGCCACGGACAGGGGGGTGAGGGTGAGCAGTTCTTC. Translated: CASSHGQGGEGEQFF.

This clonotype occurred many times. The gene calls are TRBV28 and TRBJ1-2; D remains unclear. This CDR3 has 13 residues. Trimming pared 2 bases from V and 6 bases from J, leaving 10 bases between. Per germline, CDR1 MDHEN and CDR2 SYDVKM. CDR3 nucleotide sequence: TGTGCCAGCAGTTTAGCCGGCCATGATGGCTACACCTTC. Translating gives CASSLAGHDGYTF.